Listed below are T cell receptor beta chains from one sample, sequenced in a study of blood T cell repertoires in COVID-19. TCRdb keeps only in-frame clones here, not all; method: immunoSEQ multiplex PCR. The sample has about 33,000 clones; less than 80% are singletons. Specimen: peripheral blood. Receptor source: an elderly man with acute or convalescent COVID-19. Each CDR3 is given with its conserved first and last residue. D genes are given only for firm matches. Rows give clone size only sometimes, using once, few, many, or a class for an expanded clone.

j_call | v_call | clone_size | d_call | cdr3_nt | cdr3_aa
TRBJ2-4 | TRBV27 | . | TRBD2 | TGTGCCAGCAGTTTACAGACTAGCGGGGCCAAAAACATTCAGTACTTC | CASSLQTSGAKNIQYF
TRBJ2-1 | TRBV19 | . | TRBD2 | TGTGCCAGTAGTATCCAACCGGGACTAGCTTTCTATGAGCAGTTCTTC | CASSIQPGLAFYEQFF
TRBJ2-7 | TRBV19 | . | TRBD1 | TGTGCCAGTAGTATAACAGGGGGAAACACCTACGAGCAGTACTTC | CASSITGGNTYEQYF
TRBJ1-5 | TRBV7-2 | . | . | TGTGCCAGCAGTAAGCCCAGGGGCCGGCCCCAGCATTTT | CASSKPRGRPQHF
TRBJ2-2 | TRBV3-1/TRBV3-2 | . | TRBD2 | TGTGCCAGCAGCCAACGGACTAGCGGGGGACGTGGGATGCTGTTTTTT | CASSQRTSGGRGMLFF
TRBJ1-5 | TRBV29-1 | . | . | TGCAGCGTTGTGGAGAATCCGAGTCAGCCCCAGCATTTT | CSVVENPSQPQHF
TRBJ2-3 | TRBV5-5 | . | TRBD2 | TGTGCCAGCAGCTTTAGCGGGGGGTCCACTAGCACAGATACGCAGTATTTT | CASSFSGGSTSTDTQYF
TRBJ1-1 | TRBV5-6 | once | TRBD1 | TGTGCCAGCACCCCGGACAGGGTACGTACTGAAGCTTTCTTT | CASTPDRVRTEAFF
TRBJ2-4 | TRBV5-5 | . | TRBD2 | TGTGCCAGCAGCGCCAGCGGGGGATTCGCCAAAAACATTCAGTACTTC | CASSASGGFAKNIQYF
TRBJ1-6 | TRBV5-5 | once | TRBD1 | TGTGCCAGCAGCCCCCGCGGACAGGCCCAACAAGGGGCCCTTTTT | CASSPRGQAQQGALF
TRBJ2-2 | TRBV5-1 | many | TRBD2 | TGCGCCAGCAGCTTGGCCGGGGGACTAGGGAGCGGGGAGCTGTTTTTT | CASSLAGGLGSGELFF
TRBJ2-2 | TRBV9 | . | TRBD2 | TGTGCCAGCAGCGTGGCGGGGGGACCCACCGGGGAGCTGTTTTTT | CASSVAGGPTGELFF
TRBJ2-5 | TRBV18 | . | TRBD2 | TGTGCCAGCTCACGGGGGGGACAAGAGACCCAGTACTTC | CASSRGGQETQYF
TRBJ2-2 | TRBV9 | . | . | TGTGCCAGCAGCGTAGGCATTAACAGGGTGACCGGGGAGCTGTTTTTT | CASSVGINRVTGELFF
TRBJ2-3 | TRBV9 | few | TRBD2 | TGTGCCAGCAGCCCGCGGGGGACTGGCACAGATACGCAGTATTTT | CASSPRGTGTDTQYF
TRBJ2-3 | TRBV29-1 | . | TRBD2 | TGCAGCGTCCGGGGGGTTTACACAGATACGCAGTATTTT | CSVRGVYTDTQYF
TRBJ2-3 | TRBV6-5 | . | . | TGTGCCAGCAGACAAAACACAGATACGCAGTATTTT | CASRQNTDTQYF
TRBJ2-7 | TRBV5-5 | . | TRBD1 | TGTGCCAGCAGCTTGGTTGTCGGACAGGGGCGAGGGGACGAGCAGTACTTC | CASSLVVGQGRGDEQYF
TRBJ2-7 | TRBV7-2 | . | . | TGTGCCAGCAGCCCATTAGGGGGGGCCTTTGGGTACGAGCAGTACTTC | CASSPLGGAFGYEQYF
TRBJ2-3 | TRBV5-1 | once | . | TGCGCCAGCAGCTTGTCACAGGGTGGATCAGATACGCAGTATTTT | CASSLSQGGSDTQYF
TRBJ1-1 | TRBV6-5 | . | TRBD1 | TGTGCCAGCAGGGCCGGGACAGGGCGTAACACTGAAGCTTTCTTT | CASRAGTGRNTEAFF
TRBJ1-5 | TRBV6-2/TRBV6-3 | . | . | TGTGCCAGCAGTGGCGACAGGTACCGGCCCCAGCATTTT | CASSGDRYRPQHF
TRBJ1-4 | TRBV5-5 | . | . | TGTGCCAGCAGCTGGAGCCAGGGCTGGAGTGAAAAACTGTTTTTT | CASSWSQGWSEKLFF
TRBJ2-2 | TRBV7-9 | few | . | TGTGCCAGCAGCGCCTGGACTGGGAACACCGGGGAGCTGTTTTTT | CASSAWTGNTGELFF
TRBJ1-2 | TRBV19 | . | TRBD1 | TGTGCCAGTAGTTCCGAGGACAGGGTTTGGTATGGCTACACCTTC | CASSSEDRVWYGYTF